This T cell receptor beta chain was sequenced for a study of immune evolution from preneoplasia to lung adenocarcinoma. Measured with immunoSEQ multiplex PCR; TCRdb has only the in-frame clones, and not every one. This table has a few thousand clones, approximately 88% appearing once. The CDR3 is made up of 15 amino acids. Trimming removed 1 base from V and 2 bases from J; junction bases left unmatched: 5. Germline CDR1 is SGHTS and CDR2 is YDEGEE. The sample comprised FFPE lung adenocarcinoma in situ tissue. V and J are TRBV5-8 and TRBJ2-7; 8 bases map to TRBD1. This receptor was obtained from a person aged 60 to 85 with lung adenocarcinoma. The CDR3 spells CASSLWGQATYEQYF. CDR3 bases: TGTGCCAGCAGCTTGTGGGGACAGGCAACCTACGAGCAGTACTTC.